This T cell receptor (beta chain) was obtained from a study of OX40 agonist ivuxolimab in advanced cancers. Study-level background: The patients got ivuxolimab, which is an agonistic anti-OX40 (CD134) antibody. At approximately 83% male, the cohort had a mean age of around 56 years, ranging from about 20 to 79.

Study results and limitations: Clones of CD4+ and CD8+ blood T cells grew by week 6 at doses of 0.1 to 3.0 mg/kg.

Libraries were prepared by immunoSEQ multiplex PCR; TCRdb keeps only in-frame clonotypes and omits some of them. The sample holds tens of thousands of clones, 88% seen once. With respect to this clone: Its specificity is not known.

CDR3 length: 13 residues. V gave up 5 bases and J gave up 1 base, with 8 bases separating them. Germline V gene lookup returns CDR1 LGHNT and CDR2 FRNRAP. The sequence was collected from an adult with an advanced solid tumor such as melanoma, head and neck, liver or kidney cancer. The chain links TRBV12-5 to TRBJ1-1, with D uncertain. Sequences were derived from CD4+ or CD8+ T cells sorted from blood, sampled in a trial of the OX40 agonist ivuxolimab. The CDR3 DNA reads TGTGCTAGTGGTATCCACAGGAACACTGAAGCTTTCTTT. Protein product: CASGIHRNTEAFF.